This T cell receptor beta chain was documented in a study of blood T cell repertoires in COVID-19. Trimming left V 4 bases short and J 2 bases short, with 14 bases between. The CDR3 length is 15 residues. Per the germline V gene, CDR1 is LGHDT and CDR2 is YNNKEL (reference sequence). How the authors handled the data: Nucleated cell counts were estimated from reference gene primer amplification. Assay: immunoSEQ multiplex PCR; the TCRdb copy retains only in-frame clones and omits some. Clone size and the V and J calls come from that table; the DNA yielded D and trimming. The sample comprises a few hundred thousand clones, roughly 84% of which are singletons, and more than 0.8% rests with the top ten. The study drew participants aged about 18 to 89 years from approximately 23 US areas. Participant-given clinical history determined each cohort assignment. Recovered participants had two consecutive negative NP/OP PCR tests, healthcare professional clearance, or symptom resolution.

The clonotype was recovered from a woman between 25 and 40 years old who had recovered from COVID-19. The material sequenced was PBMCs or T cells enriched from blood (not recorded which). The V and J genes are TRBV3-1 (or the pseudogene TRBV3-2) and TRBJ1-1, with D possibly being TRBD1 (6 bases). The CDR3 nucleotides are TGTGCCAGCAGCCGAATGACAGGTCCAAACACTGAAGCTTTCTTT. It yields the protein CASSRMTGPNTEAFF.